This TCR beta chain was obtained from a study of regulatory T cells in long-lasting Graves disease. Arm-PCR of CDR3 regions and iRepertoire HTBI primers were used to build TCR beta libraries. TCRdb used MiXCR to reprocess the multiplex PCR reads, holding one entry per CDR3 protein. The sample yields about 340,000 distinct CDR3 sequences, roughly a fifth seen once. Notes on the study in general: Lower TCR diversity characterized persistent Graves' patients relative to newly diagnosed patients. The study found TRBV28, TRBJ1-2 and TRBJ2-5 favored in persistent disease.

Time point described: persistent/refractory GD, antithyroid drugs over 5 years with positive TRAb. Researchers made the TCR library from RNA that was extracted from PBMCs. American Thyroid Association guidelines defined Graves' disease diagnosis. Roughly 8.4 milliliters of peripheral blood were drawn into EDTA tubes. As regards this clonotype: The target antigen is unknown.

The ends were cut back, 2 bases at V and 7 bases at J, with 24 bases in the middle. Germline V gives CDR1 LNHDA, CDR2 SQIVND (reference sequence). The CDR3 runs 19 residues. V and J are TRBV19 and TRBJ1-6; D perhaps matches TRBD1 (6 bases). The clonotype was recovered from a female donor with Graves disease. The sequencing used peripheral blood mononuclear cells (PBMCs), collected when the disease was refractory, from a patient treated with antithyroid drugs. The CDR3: CASSIKSRGLKILNSPLHF. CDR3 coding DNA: TGTGCCAGTAGTATAAAGTCCAGGGGCCTTAAGATTTTGAATTCACCCCTCCACTTT. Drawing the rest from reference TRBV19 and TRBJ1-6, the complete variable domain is DGGITQSPKYLFRKEGQNVTLSCEQNLNHDAMYWYRQDPGQGLRLIYYSQIVNDFQKGDIAEGYSVSREKKESFPLTVTSAQKNPTAFYLCASSIKSRGLKILNSPLHFGNGTRLTVT.